This TCR beta chain was captured in a study of cytomegalovirus exposure and HLA in healthy donors. PCR primers comprised 60 Vbeta and 13 Jbeta primers. The assay was immunoSEQ multiplex PCR, and TCRdb's table has in-frame clones only and misses some. This sample has about 200,000 clones; more than 75% occur once, and the top ten carry 2.5% to 3%. Points from the study as a whole: Productive status was seen about 90% or about 30% of the time for most TCR beta V segments in an earlier analysis. Among TCR sequences, most were rare, though some public TCRs appeared in many donors.

Deletions cut 3 bases from V and 4 bases from J, with 15 bases between. CDR3 length equals 15 residues. Germline V gene lookup returns CDR1 LNHDA and CDR2 SQIVND (reference sequence). In its sample, this clone was seen a few times. Its cognate antigen is unknown. The chain recombines TRBV19 with TRBJ1-1, with a tentative D call TRBD1 (5 bases). Specimen: PBMCs. The sequence was collected from a woman aged 40 to 50 in good health and CMV-seronegative. The CDR3 protein is CASSIVGAEGTEAFF. As DNA, the CDR3 is TGTGCCAGTAGTATTGTCGGGGCGGAGGGCACTGAAGCTTTCTTT.